Listed below are T cell receptor beta chains from one sample, sequenced in a study of T-cell reconstitution after alpha-beta-depleted transplantation in children. Each CDR3 protein gets one entry after TCRdb re-called the PCR reads with MiXCR. The sample records roughly 610,000 distinct CDR3 sequences, roughly a tenth being singletons. The sequences come from PBMCs from the stem cell graft donor, collected from the stem cell graft. These receptors all come from a human donor who donated a stem cell graft to a child with acute myeloid leukemia. The CDR3 runs from the conserved cysteine through the conserved F or W. Fields, in order: D gene, clone size, V gene, J gene, CDR3 DNA, CDR3 protein. A D gene is named only where the DNA matches it firmly. Part of the rows lack a size; the others show once, few, many or a class for expanded clones.

d_call: -; clone_size: -; v_call: TRBV12-3/TRBV12-4; j_call: TRBJ2-7; cdr3_nt: TGTGCCAGCAGAGCAGGACGCAGGGTGGTGGGCGAGCAGTACTTC; cdr3_aa: CASRAGRRVVGEQYF
d_call: TRBD1; clone_size: -; v_call: TRBV12-3/TRBV12-4; j_call: TRBJ2-1; cdr3_nt: TGTGCCAGCAGTTTGCGGCAGGGGGCGACCGGGGAGCAGTTCTTC; cdr3_aa: CASSLRQGATGEQFF
d_call: TRBD2; clone_size: many; v_call: TRBV20-1; j_call: TRBJ2-7; cdr3_nt: TGCAGTGCTAGAATGGTAGCGGGGGCCTACGAGCAGTACTTC; cdr3_aa: CSARMVAGAYEQYF
d_call: -; clone_size: -; v_call: TRBV12-3/TRBV12-4; j_call: TRBJ2-7; cdr3_nt: TGTGCCAGCAAGAGGGGTCTCTCCTACGAGCAGTACTTC; cdr3_aa: CASKRGLSYEQYF
d_call: -; clone_size: few; v_call: TRBV6-5; j_call: TRBJ1-1; cdr3_nt: TGTGCCAGCAGTTCCAACGACAGGAGGAACACTGAAGCTTTCTTT; cdr3_aa: CASSSNDRRNTEAFF
d_call: -; clone_size: many; v_call: TRBV29-1; j_call: TRBJ1-3; cdr3_nt: TGCAGCGTTGTCCCCACCATGGGAAACACCATATATTTT; cdr3_aa: CSVVPTMGNTIYF
d_call: TRBD2; clone_size: -; v_call: TRBV5-1; j_call: TRBJ2-5; cdr3_nt: TGCGCCAGCAGCCCGTTCGGAGCGGGGAGAGGGGAGACCCAGTACTTC; cdr3_aa: CASSPFGAGRGETQYF
d_call: TRBD1; clone_size: many; v_call: TRBV28; j_call: TRBJ1-2; cdr3_nt: TGTGCCAGCAGTTTAGGGCAGGGGGTTTATGGCTACACCTTC; cdr3_aa: CASSLGQGVYGYTF
d_call: TRBD2; clone_size: -; v_call: TRBV5-1; j_call: TRBJ2-7; cdr3_nt: TGCGCCAGCAGCTTGGACAGACTAGCGGGAGCCGAGCAGTACTTC; cdr3_aa: CASSLDRLAGAEQYF
d_call: -; clone_size: many; v_call: TRBV30; j_call: TRBJ2-7; cdr3_nt: TGTGCCTGGAGGAGAGACAGAAGGGGATACGAGCAGTACTTC; cdr3_aa: CAWRRDRRGYEQYF
d_call: -; clone_size: many; v_call: TRBV3-1; j_call: TRBJ2-5; cdr3_nt: TGTGCCAGCAGCCAAATGGAGACCCAGTACTTC; cdr3_aa: CASSQMETQYF
d_call: -; clone_size: few; v_call: TRBV24-1; j_call: TRBJ2-3; cdr3_nt: TGTGCCACCAGTGTGCAGAGAAGCACAGATACGCAGTATTTT; cdr3_aa: CATSVQRSTDTQYF
d_call: TRBD2; clone_size: many; v_call: TRBV2; j_call: TRBJ2-7; cdr3_nt: TGTGCCAGCAGGGTTAGCGGGGCTACGGGCGAGCAGTACTTC; cdr3_aa: CASRVSGATGEQYF
d_call: -; clone_size: -; v_call: TRBV12-3/TRBV12-4; j_call: TRBJ2-7; cdr3_nt: TGTGCCAGCAGTTTGAGGGCGGCCGCTGAGCAGTACTTC; cdr3_aa: CASSLRAAAEQYF
d_call: TRBD1; clone_size: few; v_call: TRBV4-2; j_call: TRBJ1-4; cdr3_nt: TGTGCCAGCAGCCTCCTGGTTCTGGGGACAGGGGAAAAGGACTGGGAAAAACTGTTTTTT; cdr3_aa: CASSLLVLGTGEKDWEKLFF
d_call: -; clone_size: -; v_call: TRBV15; j_call: TRBJ2-5; cdr3_nt: TGTGCCACCTTTGACAGGGGAGGGGAGACCCAGTACTTC; cdr3_aa: CATFDRGGETQYF
d_call: -; clone_size: many; v_call: TRBV5-1; j_call: TRBJ2-1; cdr3_nt: TGCGCCAGCAGCCTAGGCGCGGACCTCTCCTACAATGAGCAGTTCTTC; cdr3_aa: CASSLGADLSYNEQFF
d_call: -; clone_size: few; v_call: TRBV29-1; j_call: TRBJ2-1; cdr3_nt: TGCAGCGTTGACAGGGCCATAGACAATGAGCAGTTCTTC; cdr3_aa: CSVDRAIDNEQFF
d_call: TRBD2; clone_size: -; v_call: TRBV30; j_call: TRBJ2-1; cdr3_nt: TGTGCCTGGAGCTCCCTAGCGGGACCCTACAATGAGCAGTTCTTC; cdr3_aa: CAWSSLAGPYNEQFF
d_call: TRBD2; clone_size: many; v_call: TRBV4-3; j_call: TRBJ2-3; cdr3_nt: TGCGCCAGCAGCCAAGATCCGACAGCGGGAGGGCCAGATACGCAGTATTTT; cdr3_aa: CASSQDPTAGGPDTQYF